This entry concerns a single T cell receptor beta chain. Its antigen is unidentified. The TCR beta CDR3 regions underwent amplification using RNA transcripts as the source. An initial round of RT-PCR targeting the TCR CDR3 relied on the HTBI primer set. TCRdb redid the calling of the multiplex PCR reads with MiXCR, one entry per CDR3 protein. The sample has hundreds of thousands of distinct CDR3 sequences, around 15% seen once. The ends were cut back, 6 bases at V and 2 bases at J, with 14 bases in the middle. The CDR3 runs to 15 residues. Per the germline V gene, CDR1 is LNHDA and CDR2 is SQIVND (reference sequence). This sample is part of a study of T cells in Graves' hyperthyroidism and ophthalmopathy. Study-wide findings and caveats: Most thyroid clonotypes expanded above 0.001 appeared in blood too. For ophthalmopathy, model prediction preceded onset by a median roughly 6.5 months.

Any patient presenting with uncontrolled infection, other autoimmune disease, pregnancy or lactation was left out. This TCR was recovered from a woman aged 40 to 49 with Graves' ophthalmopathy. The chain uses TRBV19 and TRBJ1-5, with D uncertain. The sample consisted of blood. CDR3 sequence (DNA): TGTGCCAGTAGGCTCAGGAGTTGGGGCAATCAGCCCCAGCATTTT. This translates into CASRLRSWGNQPQHF.